The 18 T cell receptor beta chains below come from one sample, sequenced in a study of cytomegalovirus exposure and HLA in healthy donors. The PCR made use of 60 Vbeta and 13 Jbeta primers. The table came from immunoSEQ multiplex PCR; TCRdb's copy has only in-frame clones and leaves some out. This table has about 190,000 clones, 75% to 85% appearing once. Sequences were obtained from PBMCs. These TCRs come from a woman aged 18-29 years in good health and CMV-seropositive.

V is TRBV4-1 and J is TRBJ2-7, with TRBD1 matching 8 bases. The CDR3 is 14 amino acids. The germline gives CDR1 MGHRA, CDR2 YSYEKL. V was clipped by 4 bases and J by 2 bases; unmatched bases: 4. The CDR3 region is CASSPDRGTYEQYF. DNA for the CDR3: TGCGCCAGCAGCCCCGACAGGGGCACCTACGAGCAGTACTTC.

The chain recombines TRBV7-3 with TRBJ2-3, with D perhaps matching TRBD1 (6 bases). Trimming stripped 0 bases from V and 1 base from J, with 8 bases between. Germline CDR1 SGHTA, CDR2 FQGTGA. The length of the CDR3 is 15 residues. This chain's CDR3 is CASSLTGGGTDTQYF. The CDR3 nucleotides read TGTGCCAGCAGCTTAACTGGGGGCGGCACAGATACGCAGTATTTT.

The V gene is TRBV6-1, the J gene TRBJ2-1; 9 nucleotides agree with TRBD1. J was trimmed by 13 bases and V by 5 bases; bases with no gene match: 6. The CDR3 covers 12 residues. Germline V gene data show CDR1 as MNHNS and CDR2 as SASEGT. DNA for the CDR3: TGTGCCAGCAGTCAACTACAGGGGGCCCAGTTCTTC. Translated, it gives CASSQLQGAQFF.

This chain links TRBV5-1 with TRBJ2-7; 9 bases align to TRBD2. The germline V gene encodes CDR1 SGHRS and CDR2 YFSETQ. Germline trimming cut 0 bases from V and 4 bases from J; bases unmatched to any gene: 8. The CDR3 runs to 16 residues. The CDR3 spells CASSLALAGTLYEQYV. For the CDR3, the DNA is TGCGCCAGCAGCTTGGCGCTAGCGGGGACCCTTTACGAGCAGTACGTC.

The rearrangement links TRBV6-1 to TRBJ2-7; the D is unclear. V was cut by 4 bases and J by 3 bases, with 16 bases left in between. The CDR3 contains 15 residues. Per the germline V gene, CDR1 is MNHNS and CDR2 is SASEGT. CDR3 DNA sequence: TGTGCCAGCAGTGCCTCGTCGAGCGAGGTCTACGAGCAGTACTTC. Amino acid sequence: CASSASSSEVYEQYF.

The chain joins TRBV10-3 to TRBJ1-2; D is ambiguous. Germline CDR1 ENHRY, CDR2 SYGVKD. The ends were cut back, 5 bases at V and 2 bases at J, with 9 bases in the middle. The CDR3 spans 13 residues. CDR3 residues: CAISSGGNYGYTF. In DNA, the CDR3 is TGTGCCATCAGTAGTGGAGGCAACTATGGCTACACCTTC.

The CDR3 loop reads CASSAGQQVANTEAFF. The CDR3 bases are TGTGCCAGCAGCGCCGGCCAACAGGTAGCGAACACTGAAGCTTTCTTT. The rearrangement uses TRBV9 and TRBJ1-1; TRBD1 is a possible D gene (5 bases). V was clipped by 3 bases and J by 1 base, with 16 bases between them. The CDR3 loop spans 16 amino acids. Germline loops: CDR1 SGDLS, CDR2 YYNGEE.

This rearrangement joins TRBV7-9 to TRBJ2-5; the D is unclear. Germline values: CDR1 SEHNR, CDR2 FQNEAQ (reference sequence). This CDR3 comprises 16 residues. Trimming pared 5 bases from V and 5 bases from J, leaving 21 bases between. For the CDR3, the DNA is TGTGCCAGCAGCGCGCTAGGTTTGTCCATGGAGGAGACCCAGTACTTC. It encodes CASSALGLSMEETQYF.

The chain is built from TRBV7-9 and TRBJ1-2; TRBD1 is a possible D gene (5 bases). The germline V and J ends were trimmed by 2 bases and 8 bases, with 12 bases remaining between them. Germline assignment: CDR1 SEHNR and CDR2 FQNEAQ (reference sequence). The CDR3 contains 13 residues. This CDR3 reads CASSLPGSSGYTF. The CDR3, as DNA: TGTGCCAGCAGCTTACCAGGGTCGAGCGGCTACACCTTC.

V usage is TRBV7-9 and J usage is TRBJ2-3; 15 bases fit TRBD2. V shed 11 bases, J shed 0 bases, and the junction held 9 bases outside the gene matches. This CDR3 has 17 residues. CDR1 and CDR2 (germline): SEHNR, FQNEAQ (reference sequence). DNA for the CDR3: TGTGCCCTCCTCGGGACTAGCGGGGGGCCGAGCACAGATACGCAGTATTTT. It encodes CALLGTSGGPSTDTQYF.

On this clone: Because it lacks the conserved phenylalanine or tryptophan at the end, this CDR3 is likely a read error. The limits of the CDR3 on the DNA are not certain, so only TCRdb's listed CDR3 is given. This rearrangement joins TRBV28 to TRBJ1-2; the D call TRBD1 from the table was never checked on the DNA. Germline CDR1 MDHEN, CDR2 SYDVKM. Termini included, the CDR3 measures 11 amino acids. CDR3 sequence reads: CASSSPLGPSL.

The V gene is TRBV9, the J gene TRBJ2-1; weak D call: TRBD2 (6 bases). V lost 4 bases and J 5 bases, leaving 19 bases between the germline ends. The CDR3 is 16 residues long. Per the germline V gene, CDR1 is SGDLS and CDR2 is YYNGEE. CDR3 residues: CASSPKIGGSDNEQFF. CDR3 nucleotide sequence: TGTGCCAGCAGCCCGAAAATTGGGGGGAGCGACAATGAGCAGTTCTTC.

This clone was counted only a few times. The gene calls are TRBV19 and TRBJ1-4, with D perhaps matching TRBD1 (6 bases). Trimming cost V 7 bases and J 4 bases, with 10 bases left between them. The CDR3 spans 13 residues. Germline V gene sequence: CDR1 LNHDA, CDR2 SQIVND (reference sequence). The CDR3 loop reads CASNHRDNEKLFF. For the CDR3, the DNA is TGTGCCAGTAACCACAGGGATAATGAAAAACTGTTTTTT.

The chain couples TRBV4-1 to TRBJ2-7; weak D call: TRBD2 (6 bases). CDR1 is MGHRA, CDR2 YSYEKL, per germline. The ends were cut back, 3 bases at V and 1 base at J, with 19 bases in the middle. This CDR3 contains 17 residues. The chain's CDR3 is CASSQLGTSGRSYEQYF. The CDR3 DNA is TGCGCCAGCAGCCAGCTAGGGACTTCGGGGCGATCCTACGAGCAGTACTTC.

The chain combines TRBV10-2 with TRBJ2-7, with TRBD2 identical over 8 bases. This CDR3 comprises 16 residues. Germline loops: CDR1 WSHSY, CDR2 SAAADI. Trimming removed 7 bases from V and 4 bases from J; junction bases left unmatched: 15. The CDR3 region has the DNA TGCGCCAGCACGCAGTTAGGCGGGGGGCCAGGGTACGAGCAGTACTTC. Translating it yields CASTQLGGGPGYEQYF.

The chain is built from TRBV9 and TRBJ1-1; possibly TRBD1 for D (6 bases). The ends were cut back, 3 bases at V and 5 bases at J, with 11 bases in the middle. CDR3 size: 13 residues. Germline values: CDR1 SGDLS, CDR2 YYNGEE. This CDR3 reads CASSDRDGTEAFF. In DNA form, the CDR3 reads TGTGCCAGCAGCGACAGGGACGGGACTGAAGCTTTCTTT.

The chain employs TRBV27 and TRBJ2-5, with 7 bases matching TRBD2. The germline V gene has CDR1 MNHEY and CDR2 SMNVEV (reference sequence). The CDR3 is 14 residues long. V dropped 3 bases and J dropped 3; count of bases not matched to a gene: 4. CDR3 bases: TGTGCCAGCAGTTTGCTAGCGGACGAAGAGACCCAGTACTTC. Translation gives CASSLLADEETQYF.

This sequence joins TRBV19 and TRBJ2-7; 9 bases fit TRBD1. The CDR3 has 14 residues. Germline trimming cut 6 bases from V and 5 bases from J; bases unmatched to any gene: 8. Per germline, CDR1 LNHDA and CDR2 SQIVND (reference sequence). The CDR3 is CASRVGQGDHEQYV. DNA for the CDR3: TGTGCCAGTAGGGTGGGACAGGGAGATCACGAGCAGTACGTC.